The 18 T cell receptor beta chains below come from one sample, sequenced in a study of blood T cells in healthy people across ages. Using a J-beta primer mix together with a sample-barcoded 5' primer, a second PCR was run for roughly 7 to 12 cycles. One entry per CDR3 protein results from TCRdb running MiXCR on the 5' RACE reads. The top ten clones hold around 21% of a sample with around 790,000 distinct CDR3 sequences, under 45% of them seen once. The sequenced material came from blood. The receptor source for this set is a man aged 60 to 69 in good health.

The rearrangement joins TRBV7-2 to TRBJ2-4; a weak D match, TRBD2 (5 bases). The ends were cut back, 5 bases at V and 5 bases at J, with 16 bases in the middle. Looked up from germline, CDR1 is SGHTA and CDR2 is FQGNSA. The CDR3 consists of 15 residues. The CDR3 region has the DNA TGTGCCAGCAGCGCGACCGGACTCGGCGAAAACATTCAGTACTTC. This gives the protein CASSATGLGENIQYF.

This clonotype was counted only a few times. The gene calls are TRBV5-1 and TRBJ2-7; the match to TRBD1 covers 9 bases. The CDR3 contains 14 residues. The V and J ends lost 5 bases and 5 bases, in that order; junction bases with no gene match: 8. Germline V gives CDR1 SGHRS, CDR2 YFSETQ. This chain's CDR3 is CASRDGTGSHEQYF. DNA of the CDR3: TGCGCCAGCAGGGACGGGACAGGGTCCCACGAGCAGTACTTC.

DNA of the CDR3: TGTGCCAGCAGGACCGGGACAGGGGTTGGCTACACCTTC. Translated, it gives CASRTGTGVGYTF. V usage is TRBV6-2 or TRBV6-3 and J usage is TRBJ1-2; 10 positions match TRBD1. V gave up 6 bases and J gave up 7 bases; unmatched junction bases: 5. Per germline, CDR1 MNHEY and CDR2 SVGEGT. The CDR3 extends over 13 amino acids.

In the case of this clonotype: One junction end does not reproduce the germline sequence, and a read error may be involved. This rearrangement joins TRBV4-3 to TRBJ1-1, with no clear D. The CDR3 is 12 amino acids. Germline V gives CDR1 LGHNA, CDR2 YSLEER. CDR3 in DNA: TGCGCCGGCAGCCAACTCGGGACTGAAGCTTTCTTT. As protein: CAGSQLGTEAFF.

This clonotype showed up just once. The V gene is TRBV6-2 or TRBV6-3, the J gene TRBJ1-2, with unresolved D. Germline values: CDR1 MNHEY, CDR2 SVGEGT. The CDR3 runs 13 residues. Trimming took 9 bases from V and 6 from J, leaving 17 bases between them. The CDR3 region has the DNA TGTGCCAGTAGCCCCCCTAGACGGAATGGCTACACCTTC. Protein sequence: CASSPPRRNGYTF.

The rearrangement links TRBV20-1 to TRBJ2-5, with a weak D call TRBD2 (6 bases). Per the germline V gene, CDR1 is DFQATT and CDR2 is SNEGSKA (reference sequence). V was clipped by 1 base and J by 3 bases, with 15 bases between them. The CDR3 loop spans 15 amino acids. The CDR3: CSARGIGRGKETQYF. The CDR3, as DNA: TGCAGTGCTAGAGGGATCGGACGGGGGAAAGAGACCCAGTACTTC.

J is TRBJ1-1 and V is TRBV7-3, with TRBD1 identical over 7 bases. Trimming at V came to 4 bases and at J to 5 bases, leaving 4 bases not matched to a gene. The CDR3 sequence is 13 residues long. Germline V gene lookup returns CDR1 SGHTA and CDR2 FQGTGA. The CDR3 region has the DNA TGTGCCAGCAGCTATCAGGGGGGGACTGAAGCTTTCTTT. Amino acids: CASSYQGGTEAFF.

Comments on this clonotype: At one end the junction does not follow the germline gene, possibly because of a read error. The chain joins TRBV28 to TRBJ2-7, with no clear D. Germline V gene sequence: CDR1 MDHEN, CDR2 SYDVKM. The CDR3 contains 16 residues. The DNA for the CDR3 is TGTGCCAGCAGTTTATTGCTGTCGACCCCCTCCCACGAGCAGTACTTC. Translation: CASSLLLSTPSHEQYF.

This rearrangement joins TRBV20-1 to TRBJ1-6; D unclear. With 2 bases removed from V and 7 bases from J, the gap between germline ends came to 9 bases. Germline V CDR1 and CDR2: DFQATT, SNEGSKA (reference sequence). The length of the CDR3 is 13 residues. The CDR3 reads CSARPSQNSPLHF. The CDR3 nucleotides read TGCAGTGCTAGACCAAGTCAAAATTCACCCCTCCACTTT.

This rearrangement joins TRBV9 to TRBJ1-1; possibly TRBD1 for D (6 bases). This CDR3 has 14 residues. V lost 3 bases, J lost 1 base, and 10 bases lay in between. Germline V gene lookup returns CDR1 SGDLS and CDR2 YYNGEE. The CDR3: CASSGGAGNTEAFF. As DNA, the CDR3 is TGTGCCAGCAGCGGGGGGGCTGGGAACACTGAAGCTTTCTTT.

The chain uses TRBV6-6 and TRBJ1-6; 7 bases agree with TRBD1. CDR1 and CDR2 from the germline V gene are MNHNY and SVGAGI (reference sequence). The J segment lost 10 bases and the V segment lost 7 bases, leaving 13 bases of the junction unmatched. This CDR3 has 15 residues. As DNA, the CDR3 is TGTGCCAGCACCACGGAAAGGGGGCGCAGGTCACCCCTCCACTTT. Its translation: CASTTERGRRSPLHF.

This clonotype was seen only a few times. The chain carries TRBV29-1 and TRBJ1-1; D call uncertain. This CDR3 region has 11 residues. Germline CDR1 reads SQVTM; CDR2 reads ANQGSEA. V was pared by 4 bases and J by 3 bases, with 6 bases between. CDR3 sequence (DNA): TGCAGCGTTGCGAGGGACACTGAAGCTTTCTTT. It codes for CSVARDTEAFF.

CDR3 amino acids: CSAGISQGPGYTF. In DNA, the CDR3 is TGCAGTGCTGGAATCAGTCAGGGACCCGGCTACACCTTC. The J gene is TRBJ1-2, the V gene TRBV20-1; D possibly corresponds to TRBD1 (5 bases). The CDR3 consists of 13 residues. Trimming took 5 bases from V and 8 from J, leaving 18 bases between them. Germline-derived CDR1 and CDR2 are DFQATT and SNEGSKA (reference sequence).

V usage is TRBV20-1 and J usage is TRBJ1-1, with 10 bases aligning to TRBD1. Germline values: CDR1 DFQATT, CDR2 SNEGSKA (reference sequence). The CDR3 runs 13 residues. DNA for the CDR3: TGCAGCCGTGGGACAGGGGTGGACACTGAAGCTTTCTTT. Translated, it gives CSRGTGVDTEAFF.

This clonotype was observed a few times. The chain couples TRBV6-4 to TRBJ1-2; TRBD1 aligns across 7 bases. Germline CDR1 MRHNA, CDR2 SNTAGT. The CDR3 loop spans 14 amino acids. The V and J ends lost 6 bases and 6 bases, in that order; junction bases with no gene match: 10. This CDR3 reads CASRAAGTANGYTF. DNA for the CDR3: TGTGCCAGCAGAGCCGCTGGGACAGCCAATGGCTACACCTTC.

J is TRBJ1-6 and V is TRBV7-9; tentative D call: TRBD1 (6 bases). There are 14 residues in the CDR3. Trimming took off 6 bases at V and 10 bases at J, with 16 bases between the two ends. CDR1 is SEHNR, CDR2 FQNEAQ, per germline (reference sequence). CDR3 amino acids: CASRPQGVGSPLHF. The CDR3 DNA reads TGTGCCAGCAGGCCACAGGGAGTAGGATCACCCCTCCACTTT.

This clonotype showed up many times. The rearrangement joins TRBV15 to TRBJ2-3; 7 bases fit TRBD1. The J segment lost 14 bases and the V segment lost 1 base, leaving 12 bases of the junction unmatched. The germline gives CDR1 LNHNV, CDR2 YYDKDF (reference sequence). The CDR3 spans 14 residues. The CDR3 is CATSRAGTDTRPYF. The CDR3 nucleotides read TGTGCCACCAGCAGAGCCGGGACAGACACCCGCCCGTATTTT.

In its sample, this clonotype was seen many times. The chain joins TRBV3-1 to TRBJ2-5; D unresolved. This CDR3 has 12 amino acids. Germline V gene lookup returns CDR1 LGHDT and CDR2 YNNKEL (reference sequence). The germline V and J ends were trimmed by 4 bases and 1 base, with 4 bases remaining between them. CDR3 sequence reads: CASSRTQETQYF. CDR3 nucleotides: TGTGCCAGCAGCCGAACCCAAGAGACCCAGTACTTC.